This TCR beta chain was documented in a study of long-term antiretroviral therapy in people with HIV. Study results and caveats: Blood draws took place between the mid-2000s and the late 2010s and possibly involved older ART regimens. Controls had broader CDR3 length ranges than HIV repertoires did.

This clone has just a few counts. Its antigen is undetermined. Runs used v3.0 of the immunoSEQ assay and were done at survey level. Only in-frame clones appear in the TCRdb table, and some are missing; sequencing was by immunoSEQ multiplex PCR. This sample carries 23,000 or so clones, roughly 79% of them seen once, and the ten largest clones take about 12%. The sequences come from unsorted PBMCs, collected 0.1 years before starting antiretroviral therapy. The sequence was collected from a man in his forties or fifties with HIV.

In DNA form, the CDR3 reads TGTGCCAGCAGCACCGGGACAGTCCTTGGCTACACCTTC. Its protein product is CASSTGTVLGYTF. This rearrangement joins TRBV7-9 to TRBJ1-2; 7 bases are shared with TRBD1. Germline CDR1 SEHNR, CDR2 FQNEAQ (reference sequence). CDR3 size: 13 residues. The trim removed 5 bases at V and 7 bases at J, leaving 7 bases unmatched. The full variable domain, in which reference TRBV7-9 and TRBJ1-2 provide the parts outside the CDR3, is DTGVSQNPRHKITKRGQNVTFRCDPISEHNRLYWYRQTLGQGPEFLTYFQNEAQLEKSRLLSDRFSAERPKGSFSTLEIQRTEQGDSAMYLCASSTGTVLGYTFGSGTRLTVV.